These 17 T cell receptor beta chains share one sample of origin, sequenced in a study of blood T cell repertoires in COVID-19. Using immunoSEQ multiplex PCR, the repertoire was profiled, and TCRdb retains in-frame clones only, with some absent. The sample has approximately 360,000 clones; 90% are singletons. Sequencing was carried out using peripheral blood. The origin of the receptors is a man between 18 and 29 years old with active or convalescent COVID-19.

This clone was seen at least ten times. J is TRBJ2-5 and V is TRBV2, with unresolved D. With 8 bases removed from V and 5 bases from J, the gap between germline ends came to 9 bases. Germline V gene lookup returns CDR1 SNHLY and CDR2 FYNNEI. The CDR3 runs 11 residues. The CDR3 bases are TGTGCCAGCGATCTGAGGGAGACCCAGTACTTC. Its translation: CASDLRETQYF.

The chain combines TRBV7-2 with TRBJ2-1; a weak D match, TRBD1 (5 bases). The CDR3 runs 18 residues. The germline V gene has CDR1 SGHTA and CDR2 FQGNSA. Trimming stripped 0 bases from V and 7 bases from J, with 22 bases between. The CDR3 DNA reads TGTGCCAGCAGCTTAGCCAGCACCGGGCCCATGGGGCAAAATGAGCAGTTCTTC. It is translated as CASSLASTGPMGQNEQFF. Together with reference TRBV7-2 and TRBJ2-1, the CDR3 gives the full variable domain: GAGVSQSPSNKVTEKGKDVELRCDPISGHTALYWYRQSLGQGLEFLIYFQGNSAPDKSGLPSDRFSAERTGGSVSTLTIQRTQQEDSAVYLCASSLASTGPMGQNEQFFGPGTRLTVL.

There are a few counts of this clone. The chain employs TRBV7-8 and TRBJ1-3, with D possibly TRBD1 on 5 matching bases. The ends were cut back, 5 bases at V and 1 base at J, with 15 bases in the middle. CDR1 and CDR2 from the germline V gene are SGHVS and FQNEAQ. This CDR3 is 16 amino acids long. The CDR3 here is CASSKEAGHSGNTIYF. DNA of the CDR3: TGTGCCAGCAGCAAAGAGGCAGGGCATTCTGGAAACACCATATATTTT.

V and J are TRBV19 and TRBJ2-2; D uncertain. Germline V gene sequence: CDR1 LNHDA, CDR2 SQIVND (reference sequence). This CDR3 region has 13 residues. Trimming removed 1 base at V and 8 bases at J, with 8 bases between. The CDR3 loop reads CASSIVLSGELFF. CDR3 coding DNA: TGTGCCAGTAGTATAGTCCTGTCTGGGGAGCTGTTTTTT.

The gene calls are TRBV10-3 and TRBJ1-4; D is unclear. The germline V gene encodes CDR1 ENHRY and CDR2 SYGVKD. Trimming left V 4 bases short and J 2 bases short, with 5 bases between. CDR3 size: 13 residues. The CDR3 is CAISGGTNEKLFF. The CDR3 nucleotides read TGTGCCATCAGTGGAGGGACTAATGAAAAACTGTTTTTT.

The chain recombines TRBV19 with TRBJ1-5; possibly TRBD1 for D (6 bases). The CDR3 covers 15 residues. V lost 1 base to trimming and J lost 2 bases, with 9 bases between them. Germline V CDR1 and CDR2: LNHDA, SQIVND (reference sequence). The CDR3 protein is CASSIGGGGNQPQHF. The CDR3 DNA sequence: TGTGCCAGTAGTATAGGAGGGGGGGGCAATCAGCCCCAGCATTTT.

This chain connects TRBV6-6 to TRBJ2-1, with 9 bases identical to TRBD2. This CDR3 spans 15 amino acids. The V and J ends lost 6 bases and 6 bases, in that order; junction bases with no gene match: 9. From germline, CDR1 is MNHNY and CDR2 SVGAGI (reference sequence). The CDR3 region is CASRKAGGGVNEQFF. CDR3 bases: TGTGCCAGCAGAAAAGCGGGAGGAGGGGTCAATGAGCAGTTCTTC.

The J gene is TRBJ1-4, the V gene TRBV5-1; a weak D match, TRBD1 (5 bases). This CDR3 region has 20 residues. With 2 bases removed from V and 0 bases from J, the gap between germline ends came to 23 bases. The germline gives CDR1 SGHRS, CDR2 YFSETQ. The CDR3 nucleotides read TGCGCCAGCAGCTTATTTCCAACAGGCATTAAACCGGCAACTAATGAAAAACTGTTTTTT. This sequence encodes CASSLFPTGIKPATNEKLFF. The full variable domain, in which reference TRBV5-1 and TRBJ1-4 provide the parts outside the CDR3, is KAGVTQTPRYLIKTRGQQVTLSCSPISGHRSVSWYQQTPGQGLQFLFEYFSETQRNKGNFPGRFSGRQFSNSRSEMNVSTLELGDSALYLCASSLFPTGIKPATNEKLFFGSGTQLSVL.

The chain combines TRBV6-5 with TRBJ1-1; D not resolved. The CDR3 runs to 13 residues. Germline V gene sequence: CDR1 MNHEY, CDR2 SVGAGI. With 6 bases removed from V and 2 bases from J, the gap between germline ends came to 10 bases. CDR3: CASREIGNTEAFF. CDR3 coding DNA: TGTGCCAGCAGAGAGATCGGTAACACTGAAGCTTTCTTT.

Points on this clone: Germline and junction disagree at one end, which may indicate a read error. V usage is TRBV7-2 and J usage is TRBJ2-6; D may be TRBD1 (5 bases). CDR1 and CDR2 from the germline V gene are SGHTA and FQGNSA. This CDR3 has 16 residues. The CDR3 DNA reads as TGTGCCAGCAGCTTAAGCCAGAGCTCTGGGGCCAACGTGCTGACTTTC. The encoded protein is CASSLSQSSGANVLTF.

The chain carries TRBV5-1 and TRBJ2-2, with a tentative D call TRBD1 (5 bases). CDR1 and CDR2 (germline): SGHRS, YFSETQ. Trimming stripped 6 bases from V and 4 bases from J, with 13 bases between. The CDR3 length is 14 residues. The CDR3 bases are TGCGCCAGCAACGGTGGGGCTACCACCGGGGAGCTGTTTTTT. Its translation is CASNGGATTGELFF.

The rearrangement links TRBV27 to TRBJ2-1; 8 nucleotides agree with TRBD1. Trimming cost V 7 bases and J 8 bases; bases outside gene matches: 13. The CDR3 extends over 15 amino acids. Germline V lookup: CDR1 MNHEY, CDR2 SMNVEV (reference sequence). This CDR3 reads CASNILGDRPHEQFF. DNA of the CDR3: TGTGCCAGCAACATTCTGGGGGACAGGCCCCATGAGCAGTTCTTC.

This rearrangement joins TRBV7-2 to TRBJ1-2, with D hard to call. CDR1 SGHTA and CDR2 FQGNSA come from the germline V gene. The length of the CDR3 is 14 residues. The V and J ends lost 1 base and 4 bases respectively, with 10 bases between them. CDR3 in amino acids: CASSLVNSPYGYTF. CDR3 DNA: TGTGCCAGCAGCTTAGTTAACAGCCCCTATGGCTACACCTTC. Supplemented by reference TRBV7-2 and TRBJ1-2, the full variable domain reads GAGVSQSPSNKVTEKGKDVELRCDPISGHTALYWYRQSLGQGLEFLIYFQGNSAPDKSGLPSDRFSAERTGGSVSTLTIQRTQQEDSAVYLCASSLVNSPYGYTFGSGTRLTVV.

The chain is built from TRBV3-1 (or the pseudogene TRBV3-2) and TRBJ2-7; D gene ambiguous. Germline V CDR1 and CDR2: LGHDT, YNNKEL (reference sequence). CDR3 length: 11 amino acids. Trimming took 0 bases from V and 7 from J, leaving 4 bases between them. The CDR3 DNA reads TGTGCCAGCAGCCAAGATCGGGAGCAGTACTTC. Protein product: CASSQDREQYF.

The chain couples TRBV7-8 to TRBJ1-2; 7 bases match TRBD1. This CDR3 comprises 13 residues. Germline trimming cut 5 bases from V and 6 bases from J; bases unmatched to any gene: 6. Germline-derived CDR1 and CDR2 are SGHVS and FQNEAQ. The CDR3 region is CASSAGTDDGYTF. The CDR3 DNA follows: TGTGCCAGCAGCGCCGGGACAGACGATGGCTACACCTTC.

This clone was observed a few times. The V and J genes are TRBV6-2 or TRBV6-3 and TRBJ2-1, with D tentatively TRBD2 (6 bases). The CDR3 runs to 15 residues. V lost 2 bases to trimming and J lost 5 bases, with 13 bases between them. Germline values: CDR1 MNHEY, CDR2 SVGEGT. CDR3 nucleotides: TGTGCCAGCAGTTACCCGGGAGTGGGCGACAATGAGCAGTTCTTC. Translating it yields CASSYPGVGDNEQFF.

CDR3 sequence: CASNRQNNSPLHF. CDR3 in DNA: TGTGCCAGCAACAGACAGAATAATTCACCCCTCCACTTT. The J gene is TRBJ1-6, the V gene TRBV28, with D maybe TRBD1 (5 bases). V dropped 7 bases and J dropped 5 bases, with 9 bases sitting between them. The CDR3 is made up of 13 amino acids. Germline CDR1 reads MDHEN; CDR2 reads SYDVKM.